Sequencing of this T cell receptor beta chain was carried out in a study of T cells in Graves' hyperthyroidism and ophthalmopathy. Study summary: At the time of initial diagnosis and before any treatment, peripheral blood was collected. Findings and caveats of the study: Among thyroid clonotypes expanded above 0.001, most also appeared in blood.

In the case of this clonotype: Its specificity is unknown.

In the ophthalmopathy cohort, Clinical Activity Score was at least 3, NOSPECS grade at least 4, and duration under 3 months. Fresh peripheral blood, more than 8 ml of it, supplied the PBMCs. V trimming: 5 bases; J trimming: 0 bases; junction bases outside the gene matches: 7. The CDR3 totals 15 residues. Using RNA transcripts as the source, TCR beta CDR3 regions were amplified. The TCR CDR3 first-round RT-PCR relied on the HTBI primer set. TCRdb independently ran MiXCR on the multiplex PCR reads; one entry per CDR3 protein. The sample holds about 520,000 distinct CDR3 sequences, around a quarter seen once.

This sequence was found in a woman aged 25 to 45 with Graves' ophthalmopathy. The sample comprised blood. The rearrangement uses TRBV12-3 or TRBV12-4 and TRBJ2-7, with 7 bases identical to TRBD1. CDR3 nucleotides: TGTGCCAGCAGTAACCATCGACAGGGCTCCTACGAGCAGTACTTC. Amino acid sequence: CASSNHRQGSYEQYF.